This T cell receptor beta chain was sequenced during a study of blood T cell repertoires in COVID-19 (dated by TCRdb to the early 2020s). Study-level background: The collaborator samples originated in the United States, Italy and Spain and spanned the acute and convalescent phases of COVID-19. The prospective study material was composed of cDNA or gDNA derived from T cells, B-cell-depleted T cells, or PBMCs. Deeply sampled blood TCRbeta repertoires from subjects exposed to, actively infected with, or recovered from COVID-19 were included in the dataset. A freely available public database, intended as a resource for researchers studying the immune response to SARS-CoV-2, is where the repertoires were released. The samples were drawn from the first 160 participants of the ongoing ImmuneRACE study and from roughly 1,300 subjects provided by 6 global collaborators. The sample metadata nearly always contained a de-identified subject ID, COVID-19 status, age in years and sex. HLA class I and class II types, where available, came from metadata supplied by the sample provider rather than from assay-based typing.

About this clone itself: Its antigen has not been determined. No much larger clonotype is one base removed from it; base qualities were not supplied.

Participants in the prospective study were enrolled through a virtual design, were aged 18 to 89 years, and lived in roughly 24 United States geographic areas. In the prospective study, participants were assigned to cohorts based on the clinical history participants reported in a screening survey and a study questionnaire. For ImmuneRACE Cohort 3, a participant was defined as recovered based on two consecutive negative NP/OP PCR tests, clearance by a healthcare professional, or resolution of symptoms. In the prospective study, mobile phlebotomists collected whole blood, serum and a nasopharyngeal or oropharyngeal swab from each participant. Over a roughly 2-month period, participants in the prospective study had the option of providing additional blood draws and questionnaires. Before DNA extraction, prospective study blood samples were shipped either frozen or at room temperature. The immunoSEQ Assay, a bias-controlled multiplex PCR, was used to amplify TCRbeta CDR3 regions from genomic DNA. Per the source publication's procedure: The number of nucleated cells in each sample was estimated by amplification of reference gene primers within the assay. Sequence reads were collapsed and filtered to measure the absolute abundance of every unique TCRbeta CDR3 rearrangement. For each sample, productive Simpson clonality was calculated by taking the square root of Simpson's diversity index across productive rearrangements. This immuneACCESS table, as held by TCRdb, lists in-frame sequences with V and J called but not all clones. Of the missing ones, under half trace to an unresolved V gene in checked studies; the others have no known cause. V, J and clone size reflect that table, while D and trimming were determined from the DNA. The sample yields 200,000 to 250,000 clones; approximately 80% were counted once. The ten biggest clones cover approximately 2% of the sample.

Overall results and qualifications from the work: Clinical and demographic metadata were provided uncurated, with the amount varying by source and participant.

For CDR1 and CDR2, the germline V gene lists SGHVS and FNYEAQ. V is pruned by 1 base and J by 6 bases, leaving 9 bases of the junction without a gene match. The CDR3 sequence holds 16 residues, the cysteine and phenylalanine included. The kept DNA is CDR3 alone, 48 bases in frame from the first base. Sequenced sample: PBMCs or T cells enriched from blood (not recorded which). The source of this sequence is a man aged 60-69 years who had recovered from COVID-19. The chain is made from TRBV7-6 and TRBJ2-5; TRBD2 aligns with 9 central bases. The CDR3 protein sequence reads: CASSLVLAGGLKTQYF. At the DNA level, the sequence is TGTGCCAGCAGCTTAGTTCTGGCGGGGGGGCTAAAGACCCAGTACTTC.